The next 20 T cell receptor beta chains were all read from a single sample in a study of blood T cell repertoires in COVID-19. Assay used: immunoSEQ multiplex PCR; TCRdb lists only in-frame clones, some missing. The data show 320,000 or so clones, approximately 84% seen once. Sample: PBMCs or T cells enriched from blood (not recorded which). These receptors all stem from a woman younger than 45 who had recovered from COVID-19.

The J gene is TRBJ1-2, the V gene TRBV15; D remains ambiguous. The V gene's germline CDR1 is LNHNV and CDR2 YYDKDF (reference sequence). Trimming cost V 0 bases and J 6 bases, with 11 bases left between them. This CDR3 contains 14 residues. CDR3 DNA sequence: TGTGCCACCAGCAGAGATCTACGAGGGAATGGCTACACCTTC. Its translation is CATSRDLRGNGYTF.

In DNA, the CDR3 is TGTGCCACCTCTCAAGGGGGTAGCAATCAGCCCCAGCATTTT. The encoded protein is CATSQGGSNQPQHF. The chain uses TRBV3-1 (or the pseudogene TRBV3-2) and TRBJ1-5; possible D gene TRBD1, 6 bases. V was pared by 10 bases and J by 0 bases, with 13 bases between. Germline V gene sequence: CDR1 LGHDT, CDR2 YNNKEL (reference sequence). The CDR3 is 14 amino acids.

J is TRBJ2-7 and V is TRBV2, with 7 bases matching TRBD1. Per the germline V gene, CDR1 is SNHLY and CDR2 is FYNNEI. This CDR3 is built from 14 residues. Trimming took 8 bases from V and 4 from J; bases not matched to a gene: 11. This CDR3 is CASLSQGQRYEQYF. The CDR3 nucleotides are TGTGCCAGCCTGTCCCAGGGACAGCGTTACGAGCAGTACTTC.

The chain uses TRBV18 and TRBJ1-4; 12 bases match TRBD1. The CDR3 has 17 residues. Germline V CDR1 and CDR2: KGHSH, LQKENI. The J segment lost 8 bases and the V segment lost 3 bases, leaving 10 bases of the junction unmatched. The CDR3 loop reads CASSPALPGTGGEKLFF. The DNA of the CDR3 is TGTGCCAGCTCACCTGCCCTACCCGGGACAGGGGGCGAAAAACTGTTTTTT.

The rearrangement links TRBV10-3 to TRBJ1-5, with unresolved D. CDR1 and CDR2 (germline): ENHRY, SYGVKD. V lost 0 bases and J lost 8, with 14 bases in between. The CDR3 has 15 residues. The CDR3 spells CAISESTGRKEPQHF. CDR3 DNA: TGTGCCATCAGTGAGTCGACCGGCAGGAAGGAGCCCCAGCATTTT.

The chain joins TRBV5-4 to TRBJ2-1; possible D gene TRBD2, 7 bases. The CDR3 contains 14 residues. The ends were cut back, 4 bases at V and 10 bases at J, with 18 bases in the middle. CDR1 and CDR2 (germline): SGHNT, YYREEE (reference sequence). CDR3 residues: CASSPAGAGEEQFF. In DNA, the CDR3 is TGTGCCAGCAGCCCGGCGGGGGCAGGGGAGGAGCAGTTCTTC. Looking up the rest from reference TRBV5-4 and TRBJ2-1 gives the full variable domain: ETGVTQSPTHLIKTRGQQVTLRCSSQSGHNTVSWYQQALGQGPQFIFQYYREEENGRGNFPPRFSGLQFPNYSSELNVNALELDDSALYLCASSPAGAGEEQFFGPGTRLTVL.

The gene calls are TRBV7-8 and TRBJ2-7; 9 bases line up with TRBD2. Unmatched junction bases numbered 3, after V lost 3 bases and J lost 3 bases. Germline V gene sequence: CDR1 SGHVS, CDR2 FQNEAQ. CDR3 length: 14 amino acids. In nucleotides, the CDR3 is TGTGCCAGCAGCTTCTCTAGCGGGGTCTACGAGCAGTACTTC. Translation gives CASSFSSGVYEQYF. The full variable domain, completed using reference TRBV7-8 and TRBJ2-7, is GAGVSQSPRYKVAKRGQDVALRCDPISGHVSLFWYQQALGQGPEFLTYFQNEAQLDKSGLPSDRFFAERPEGSVSTLKIQRTQQEDSAVYLCASSFSSGVYEQYFGPGTRLTVT.

This rearrangement joins TRBV27 to TRBJ1-2; D uncertain. V lost 6 bases and J 3 bases, leaving 11 bases between the germline ends. Germline V gene sequence: CDR1 MNHEY, CDR2 SMNVEV (reference sequence). The length of the CDR3 is 13 residues. CDR3 sequence reads: CASSPTVDYGYTF. The CDR3 DNA reads TGTGCCAGCAGCCCTACAGTCGACTATGGCTACACCTTC.

This CDR3 is CASSLAPSTDTQYF. DNA of the CDR3: TGTGCCAGCAGCCTGGCCCCGAGCACAGATACGCAGTATTTT. The rearrangement links TRBV7-2 to TRBJ2-3; D call uncertain. The CDR3 loop spans 14 amino acids. Trimming removed 5 bases at V and 0 bases at J, with 9 bases between. Per germline, CDR1 SGHTA and CDR2 FQGNSA.

The chain is built from TRBV5-4 and TRBJ1-2; D gene ambiguous. V lost 5 bases and J lost 3, with 17 bases in between. The CDR3 has 15 amino acids. Germline V gene sequence: CDR1 SGHNT, CDR2 YYREEE (reference sequence). CDR3 coding DNA: TGTGCCAGCAGGAACCCAATCGGGGTGGACTATGGCTACACCTTC. It translates to CASRNPIGVDYGYTF.

The chain combines TRBV10-3 with TRBJ1-3; weak D call: TRBD1 (6 bases). Deletions cut 6 bases from V and 5 bases from J, with 17 bases between. Germline loops: CDR1 ENHRY, CDR2 SYGVKD. The CDR3 has 15 amino acids. This CDR3 reads CAISRGGGSRNTIYF. The CDR3 DNA reads as TGTGCCATCAGCAGGGGTGGGGGTAGCCGAAACACCATATATTTT.

The chain links TRBV18 to TRBJ1-2; 10 nucleotides match TRBD1. The CDR3 covers 15 residues. Per the germline V gene, CDR1 is KGHSH and CDR2 is LQKENI. V shed 3 bases, J shed 6 bases, and the junction held 7 bases outside the gene matches. This CDR3 reads CASSPPDRGKDGYTF. The CDR3 region has the DNA TGTGCCAGCTCACCCCCGGACAGGGGGAAGGATGGCTACACCTTC.

This clone was found once. The V and J genes are TRBV6-5 and TRBJ2-5; tentatively, D is TRBD1 (5 bases). This CDR3 spans 15 amino acids. Germline CDR1 reads MNHEY; CDR2 reads SVGAGI. The germline V and J ends were trimmed by 4 bases and 2 bases, with 14 bases remaining between them. The CDR3, as DNA: TGTGCCAGCAGTTCCATAAGACAGTATCAAGAGACCCAGTACTTC. It translates to CASSSIRQYQETQYF.

This clone was seen a few times. The chain recombines TRBV21-1 with TRBJ1-2. TRBV21-1 is reported as a pseudogene. The length of the CDR3 is 14 residues. The CDR3 protein is CASSKGLRGNAYTF. CDR3 coding DNA: TGTGCCAGCAGCAAAGGGCTCAGAGGCAATGCCTACACCTTC.

The CDR3: CASSLIPTENTEAFF. The CDR3 region has the DNA TGTGCCAGCAGCTTAATCCCCACAGAGAACACTGAAGCTTTCTTT. The rearrangement uses TRBV7-2 and TRBJ1-1; D call uncertain. Germline values: CDR1 SGHTA, CDR2 FQGNSA. The CDR3 is 15 residues long. Trimming stripped 2 bases from V and 1 base from J, with 11 bases between.

This rearrangement joins TRBV5-1 to TRBJ2-1; 7 bases map to TRBD1. CDR3 length: 13 amino acids. Germline CDR1 and CDR2: SGHRS and YFSETQ. After removal of 1 base from V and 7 bases from J, the junction contained 2 bases not matched to a gene. The CDR3 bases are TGCGCCAGCAGCTTGTCGACAGGGAATGAGCAGTTCTTC. Translated: CASSLSTGNEQFF.

This chain connects TRBV7-9 to TRBJ2-5; TRBD1 is a possible D gene (6 bases). This CDR3 has 14 amino acids. The V end lost 4 bases, the J end lost 1 base, and 10 bases lay between the germline ends. Germline V gene lookup returns CDR1 SEHNR and CDR2 FQNEAQ (reference sequence). In DNA, the CDR3 is TGTGCCAGCAGCTACGGACAGAGCCAAGAGACCCAGTACTTC. It yields the protein CASSYGQSQETQYF.

The chain couples TRBV2 to TRBJ1-1; TRBD1 matches at 11 bases. The ends lost 6 bases at V and 4 bases at J; junction bases unmatched: 19. The CDR3 extends over 19 amino acids. Germline lookup yields CDR1 SNHLY and CDR2 FYNNEI. The CDR3 reads CASRPLGTGGIRIVTEAFF. CDR3 nucleotides: TGTGCCAGCAGGCCCCTGGGGACAGGGGGAATTAGGATTGTCACTGAAGCTTTCTTT.

This rearrangement joins TRBV27 to TRBJ2-3, with 9 bases aligning to TRBD1. The germline CDR1 and CDR2 sequences are MNHEY and SMNVEV (reference sequence). With 4 bases clipped from V and 4 bases from J, the junction kept 9 bases outside the gene matches. CDR3 length: 16 amino acids. CDR3 nucleotide sequence: TGTGCCAGCAGTTCACCGAGGGGACAGGGATCAGATACGCAGTATTTT. It codes for CASSSPRGQGSDTQYF.

V and J are TRBV18 and TRBJ1-2; no clear D gene. The CDR3 has 14 amino acids. Trimming left V 5 bases short and J 4 bases short, with 14 bases between. Germline V lookup: CDR1 KGHSH, CDR2 LQKENI. The CDR3 loop is CASSEATAFYGYTF. The CDR3, as DNA: TGTGCCAGCTCAGAGGCAACTGCTTTCTATGGCTACACCTTC.